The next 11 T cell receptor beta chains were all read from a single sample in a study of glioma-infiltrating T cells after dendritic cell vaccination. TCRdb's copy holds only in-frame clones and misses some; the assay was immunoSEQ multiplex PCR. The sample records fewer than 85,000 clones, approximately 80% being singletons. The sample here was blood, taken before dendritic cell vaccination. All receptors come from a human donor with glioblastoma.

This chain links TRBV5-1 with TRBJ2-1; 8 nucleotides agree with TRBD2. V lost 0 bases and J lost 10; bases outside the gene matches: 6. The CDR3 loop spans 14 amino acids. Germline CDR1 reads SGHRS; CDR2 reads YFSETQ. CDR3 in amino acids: CASSLGAGVREQFF. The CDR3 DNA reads TGCGCCAGCAGCTTGGGAGCGGGAGTCAGGGAGCAGTTCTTC.

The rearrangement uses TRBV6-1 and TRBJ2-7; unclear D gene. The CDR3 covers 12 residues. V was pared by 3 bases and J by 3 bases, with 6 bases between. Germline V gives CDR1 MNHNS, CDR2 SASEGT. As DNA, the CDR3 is TGTGCCAGCAGTGAGCTAGGCTACGAGCAGTACGTC. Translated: CASSELGYEQYV.

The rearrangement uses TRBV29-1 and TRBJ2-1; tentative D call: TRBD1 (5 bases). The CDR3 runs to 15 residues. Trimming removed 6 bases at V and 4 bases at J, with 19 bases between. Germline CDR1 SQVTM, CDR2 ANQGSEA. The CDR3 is CSVPPMPQGYNEQFF. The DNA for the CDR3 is TGCAGCGTCCCCCCCATGCCCCAGGGTTACAATGAGCAGTTCTTC.

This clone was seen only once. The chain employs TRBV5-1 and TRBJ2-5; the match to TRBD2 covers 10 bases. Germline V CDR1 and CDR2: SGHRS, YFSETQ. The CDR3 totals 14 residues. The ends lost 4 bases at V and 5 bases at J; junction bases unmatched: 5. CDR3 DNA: TGCGCCAGCAGCCCGCTAGCGGGGGAGGAGACCCAGTACTTC. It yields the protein CASSPLAGEETQYF.

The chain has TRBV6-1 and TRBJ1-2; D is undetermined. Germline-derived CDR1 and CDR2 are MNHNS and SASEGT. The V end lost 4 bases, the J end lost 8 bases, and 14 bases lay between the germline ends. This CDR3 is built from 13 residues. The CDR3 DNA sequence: TGTGCCAGCAGTGGGACTCCCACCTTGGGCTACACCTTC. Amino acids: CASSGTPTLGYTF.

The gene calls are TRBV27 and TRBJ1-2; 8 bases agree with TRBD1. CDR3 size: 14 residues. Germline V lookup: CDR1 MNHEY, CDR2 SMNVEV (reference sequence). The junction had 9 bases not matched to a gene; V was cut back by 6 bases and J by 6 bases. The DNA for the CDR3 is TGTGCCAGCAGCCAACATCAGGGGGCCAATGGCTACACCTTC. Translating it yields CASSQHQGANGYTF.

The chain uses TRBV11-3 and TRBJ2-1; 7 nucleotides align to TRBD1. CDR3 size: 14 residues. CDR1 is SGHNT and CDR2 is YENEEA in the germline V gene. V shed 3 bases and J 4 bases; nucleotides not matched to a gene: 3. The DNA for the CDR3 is TGTGCCAGCAGCTTGGGGACAGTGTACAATGAGCAGTTCTTC. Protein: CASSLGTVYNEQFF.

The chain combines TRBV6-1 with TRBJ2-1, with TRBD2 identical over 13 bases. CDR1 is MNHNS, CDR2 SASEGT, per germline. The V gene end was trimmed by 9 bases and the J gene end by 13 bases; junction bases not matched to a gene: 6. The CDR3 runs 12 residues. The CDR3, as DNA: TGTGCCAGTGGGACTAGCGGGATGACCCAGTTCTTC. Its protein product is CASGTSGMTQFF.

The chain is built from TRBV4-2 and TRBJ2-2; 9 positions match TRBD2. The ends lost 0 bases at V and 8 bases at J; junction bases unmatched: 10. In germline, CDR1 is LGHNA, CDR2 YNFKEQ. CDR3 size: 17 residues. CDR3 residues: CASSQDRKAGGRGELFF. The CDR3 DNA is TGTGCCAGCAGCCAAGATCGGAAAGCGGGAGGCAGGGGGGAGCTGTTTTTT.

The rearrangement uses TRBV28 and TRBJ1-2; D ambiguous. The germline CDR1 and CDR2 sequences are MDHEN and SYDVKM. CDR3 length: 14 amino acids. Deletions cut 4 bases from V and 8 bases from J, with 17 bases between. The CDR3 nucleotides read TGTGCCAGCAGTTCGTCGTCTTGGAGGGAGGGCTACACCTTC. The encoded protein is CASSSSSWREGYTF.

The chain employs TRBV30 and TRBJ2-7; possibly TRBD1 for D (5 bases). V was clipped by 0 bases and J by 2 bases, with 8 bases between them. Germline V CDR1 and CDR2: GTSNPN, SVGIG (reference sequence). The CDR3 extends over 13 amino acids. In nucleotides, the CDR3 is TGTGCCTGGAGTGTAGGCAGGGCCTACGAGCAGTACGTC. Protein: CAWSVGRAYEQYV.